Described below is a single T cell receptor beta chain sequence and its context. The antigen is not known. Trimming removed 4 bases at V and 0 bases at J, with 23 bases between. The CDR3 loop spans 19 amino acids. Germline V CDR1 and CDR2: MNHEY, SMNVEV (reference sequence). This specimen belongs to a study of cytomegalovirus exposure and HLA in healthy donors. PCR primers comprised 60 Vbeta and 13 Jbeta primers. The table came from immunoSEQ multiplex PCR; TCRdb's copy has only in-frame clones and leaves some out. The sample consists of some 64,000 clones, roughly 90% of them appearing once. Whole-study findings and limits: The study flagged roughly 150 TCR beta chains as cytomegalovirus-associated.

The specimen sequenced was PBMCs. V usage is TRBV27 and J usage is TRBJ2-3; D not certain. This clonotype originated in a man aged 25 to 40 in good health and CMV-seropositive. The CDR3 loop reads CASSYRIRRLASSTDTQYF. In DNA form, the CDR3 reads TGTGCCAGCAGTTACCGTATCCGCCGACTGGCGTCTAGCACAGATACGCAGTATTTT.